These T cell receptor beta chains were read from a single sample in a study of coeliac disease. Profiled with immunoSEQ multiplex PCR; TCRdb holds only in-frame clones, not every one. Here the sample spans some 3,100 clones, roughly 53% being singletons. The material sequenced was intraepithelial lymphocytes from the gut. The receptor source for this set is a man aged 45-65 years with active celiac disease. Each CDR3 is given with its conserved first and last residue. D genes are given only for firm matches. Not every row has a clone size; where given, it reads once, few, many or a size class.

>18|TRBJ1-6|TRBD1|TRBV11-3|few
TGTGCCAGCAGCTCCGACAGGGGGAGGATCTCCTATAATTCACCCCTCCACTTT
CASSSDRGRISYNSPLHF
>14|TRBJ2-1|TRBD1|TRBV2|-
TGTGCCAGCACAACTTCGGGACAGGGGAATGAGCAGTTCTTC
CASTTSGQGNEQFF
>14|TRBJ1-6|-|TRBV11-2|-
TGTGCCAGCAGCTTTTCGGGTGCCGGTTCACCCCTCCACTTT
CASSFSGAGSPLHF
>17|TRBJ1-4|-|TRBV25-1|few
TGTGCCAGCAGTGGTTGGGGGGGAAAACCCCTAGGGGAAAAACTGTTTTTT
CASSGWGGKPLGEKLFF
>14|TRBJ2-1|TRBD1|TRBV5-1|-
TGCGCCAGCAGCTGGGACAGGGTGTACGATGAGCAGTTCTTC
CASSWDRVYDEQFF
>14|TRBJ2-4|-|TRBV7-3|-
TGTGCCAGCAGCTTAGGGCAGGGGACAAACATTCAGTACTTC
CASSLGQGTNIQYF
>16|TRBJ2-1|TRBD2|TRBV6-6|-
TGTGCCAGCAGCGGACTAGCGGGGGGCTCCTACAATGAGCAGTTCTTC
CASSGLAGGSYNEQFF
>15|TRBJ1-1|-|TRBV5-6|large
TGTGCCAGCAGCTTGGGGGGTGCACACAGGTATGAAGCTTTCTTT
CASSLGGAHRYEAFF
>18|TRBJ2-1|TRBD2|TRBV10-3|-
TGTGCCATCAGTGAGTCGGGTAGACCTACTGCGGGGGACAATGAGCAGTTCTTC
CAISESGRPTAGDNEQFF
>11|TRBJ2-7|-|TRBV9|-
TGTGCCAGCAGTGATACATACGAGCAGTACTTC
CASSDTYEQYF
>11|TRBJ1-3|-|TRBV28|-
TGTGCCAGCAGCACGTCGGGCACCATATATTTT
CASSTSGTIYF
>17|TRBJ2-3|TRBD1|TRBV11-2|-
TGTGCCAGCAGCTCCTGGCGGACAGGGGATCGCACAGATACGCAGTATTTT
CASSSWRTGDRTDTQYF
>15|TRBJ1-1|-|TRBV4-2|-
TGTGCCAGCAGCCTAGCCGACAGCTCCGGGTCTGAAGCTTTCTTT
CASSLADSSGSEAFF
>12|TRBJ2-1|-|TRBV6-5|-
TGTGCCAGCACTGACAGCGCCCCAGGACGGTTCTTC
CASTDSAPGRFF
>14|TRBJ1-2|-|TRBV5-3|-
TGTGCCAGAAGCTTGCCCGGGAGGTTGAGGGGCTACACCTTC
CARSLPGRLRGYTF
>16|TRBJ2-3|TRBD2|TRBV28|-
TGTGCCAGCAGTTCCCGGACTAGGCGGGGTACAGATACGCAGTATTTT
CASSSRTRRGTDTQYF
>16|TRBJ2-3|TRBD2|TRBV7-2|-
TGTGCCAGCACCCCCGGGGGGCTAGCGGGGGGGGATACGCAGTATTTT
CASTPGGLAGGDTQYF
>13|TRBJ1-2|TRBD1|TRBV2|-
TGTGCCAGGCGGACAGGGAGGGATGATGGCTACACCTTC
CARRTGRDDGYTF
>12|TRBJ2-1|TRBD2|TRBV30|-
TGTGCCTTACTAGCGGATTACAATGAGCAGTTCTTC
CALLADYNEQFF
>15|TRBJ1-6|TRBD1|TRBV7-9|-
TGTGCCAGCAGCTCGCCCGGGACAGGGGCTTCACCCCTCCACTTT
CASSSPGTGASPLHF
>15|TRBJ2-1|TRBD1|TRBV7-3|few
TGTGCCAGCAGCTTTCGGGACAGCTCCTACAATGAGCAGTTCTTC
CASSFRDSSYNEQFF
>17|TRBJ2-2|TRBD1|TRBV7-6|-
TGTGCCAGCAGCCGACCGGTGAGGACAGGGAGCACCGGGGAGCTGTTTTTT
CASSRPVRTGSTGELFF
>11|TRBJ1-2|-|TRBV28|-
TGTGCCGGAGGGCGTAACTATGGCTACACCTTC
CAGGRNYGYTF
>19|TRBJ2-1|TRBD2|TRBV4-3|medium-sized
TGCGCCAGCAGCCAGGATCCGTGGTTAGGAGCGGGAGGGTACACTGAGCAGTTCTTC
CASSQDPWLGAGGYTEQFF
>15|TRBJ1-6|-|TRBV7-6|-
TGTGCCAGCAGCTTAGGGCGGGGGCTTAATTCACCCCTCCACTTT
CASSLGRGLNSPLHF
>15|TRBJ2-3|-|TRBV19|-
TGTGCCAGTAGTACACGGGGTCGAAGCACAGATACGCAGTATTTT
CASSTRGRSTDTQYF
>14|TRBJ1-1|-|TRBV4-1|few
TGCGCCAGCAGCCATGTGGGGGGGAACACTGAAGCTTTCTTT
CASSHVGGNTEAFF
>14|TRBJ1-1|-|TRBV2|once
TGTGCCAGCCTTACCCTAAGGGGAGGCACTGAAGCTTTCTTT
CASLTLRGGTEAFF
>15|TRBJ2-3|TRBD2|TRBV9|-
TGTGCCAGCAGCGTAGGTAGCGGGTTCACAGATACGCAGTATTTT
CASSVGSGFTDTQYF
>15|TRBJ1-4|TRBD1|TRBV10-3|medium-sized
TGTGCCATCAGTGAGTCCCAGGGGGTCAATGAAAAACTGTTTTTT
CAISESQGVNEKLFF
>15|TRBJ2-1|-|TRBV7-9|-
TGTGCCAGCAGCTTTCGGGTCTGGACAGTCCATGAGCAGTTCTTC
CASSFRVWTVHEQFF
>14|TRBJ2-1|-|TRBV9|-
TGTGCCAGCACCGGGACTTCCTCCTACAATGAGCAGTTCTTC
CASTGTSSYNEQFF